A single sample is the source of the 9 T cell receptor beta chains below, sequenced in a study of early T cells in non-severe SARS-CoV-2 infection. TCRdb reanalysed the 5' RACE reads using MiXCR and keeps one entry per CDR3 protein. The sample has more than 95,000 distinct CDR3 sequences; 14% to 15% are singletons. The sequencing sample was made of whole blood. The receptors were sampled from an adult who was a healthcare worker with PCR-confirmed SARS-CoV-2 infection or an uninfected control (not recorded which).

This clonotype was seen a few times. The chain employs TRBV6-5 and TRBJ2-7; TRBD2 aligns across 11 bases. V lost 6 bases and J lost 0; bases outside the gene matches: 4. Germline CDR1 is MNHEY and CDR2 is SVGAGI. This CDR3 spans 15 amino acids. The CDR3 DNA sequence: TGTGCCAGCAGGCGCACTAGCGGGAGCTCCTACGAGCAGTACTTC. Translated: CASRRTSGSSYEQYF.

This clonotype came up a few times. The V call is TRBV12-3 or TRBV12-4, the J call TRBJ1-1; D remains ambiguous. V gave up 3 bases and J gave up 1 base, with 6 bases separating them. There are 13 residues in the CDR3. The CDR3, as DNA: TGTGCCAGCAGTTTTGGGGAGAACACTGAAGCTTTCTTT. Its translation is CASSFGENTEAFF.

The CDR3 coding sequence is TGCGCCAGCAGCTTGAACGGGGGCTCAGGGCAGCCCCAGCATTTT. Encoded protein: CASSLNGGSGQPQHF. The chain couples TRBV5-1 to TRBJ1-5; tentatively, D is TRBD1 (6 bases). This CDR3 region has 15 residues. Per germline, CDR1 SGHRS and CDR2 YFSETQ. Trimming took off 1 base at V and 7 bases at J, with 15 bases between the two ends. The whole variable domain, remainder taken from reference TRBV5-1 and TRBJ1-5, is KAGVTQTPRYLIKTRGQQVTLSCSPISGHRSVSWYQQTPGQGLQFLFEYFSETQRNKGNFPGRFSGRQFSNSRSEMNVSTLELGDSALYLCASSLNGGSGQPQHFGDGTRLSIL.

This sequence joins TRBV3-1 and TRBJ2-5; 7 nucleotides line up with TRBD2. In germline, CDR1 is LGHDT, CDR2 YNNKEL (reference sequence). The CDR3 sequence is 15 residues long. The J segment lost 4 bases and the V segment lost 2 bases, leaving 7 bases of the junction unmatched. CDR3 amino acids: CASSQRLAGGETQYF. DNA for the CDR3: TGTGCCAGCAGCCAACGTTTAGCGGGTGGAGAGACCCAGTACTTC.

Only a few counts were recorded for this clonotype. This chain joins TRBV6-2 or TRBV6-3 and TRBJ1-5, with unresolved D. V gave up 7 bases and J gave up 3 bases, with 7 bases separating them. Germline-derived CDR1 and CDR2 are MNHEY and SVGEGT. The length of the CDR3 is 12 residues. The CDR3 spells CASTHPNQPQHF. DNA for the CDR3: TGTGCCAGCACCCACCCCAATCAGCCCCAGCATTTT.

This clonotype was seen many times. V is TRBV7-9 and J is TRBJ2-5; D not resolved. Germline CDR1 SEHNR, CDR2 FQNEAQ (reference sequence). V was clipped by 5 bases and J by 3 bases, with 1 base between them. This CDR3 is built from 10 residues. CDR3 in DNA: TGTGCCAGCAGCGAAGAGACCCAGTACTTC. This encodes CASSEETQYF.

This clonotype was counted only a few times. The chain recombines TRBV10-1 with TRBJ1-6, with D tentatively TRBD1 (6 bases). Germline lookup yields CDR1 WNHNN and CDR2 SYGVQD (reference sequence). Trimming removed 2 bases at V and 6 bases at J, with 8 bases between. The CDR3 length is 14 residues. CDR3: CASSEGTPNSPLHF. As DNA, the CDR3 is TGCGCCAGCAGTGAGGGGACACCTAATTCACCCCTCCACTTT.

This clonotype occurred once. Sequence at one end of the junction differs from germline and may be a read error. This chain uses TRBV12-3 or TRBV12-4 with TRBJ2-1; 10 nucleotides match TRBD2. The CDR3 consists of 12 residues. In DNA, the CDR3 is TGTGCCAGCAGTCTAGCGGGGGCCGACGAGTTCTTC. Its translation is CASSLAGADEFF.

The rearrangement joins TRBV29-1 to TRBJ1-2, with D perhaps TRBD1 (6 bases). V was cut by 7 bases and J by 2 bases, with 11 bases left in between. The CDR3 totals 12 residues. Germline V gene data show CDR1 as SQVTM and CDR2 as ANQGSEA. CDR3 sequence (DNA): TGCAGCGCCGGACAGCGAAACTATGGCTACACCTTC. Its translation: CSAGQRNYGYTF.